These 28 T cell receptor beta chains were sequenced from one sample in a study of blood T cell repertoires in COVID-19. Assay used: immunoSEQ multiplex PCR; TCRdb lists only in-frame clones, some missing. The sample records over 200,000 clones, roughly 86% being singletons. Sequences were obtained from peripheral blood. The source of these receptors is a woman aged 55-69 years with acute or convalescent COVID-19.

V usage is TRBV30 and J usage is TRBJ1-2, with TRBD1 matching over 9 bases. CDR3 length: 15 residues. V lost 3 bases, J lost 6 bases, and 11 bases stayed unmatched. Germline lookup yields CDR1 GTSNPN and CDR2 SVGIG (reference sequence). The CDR3 is CAWRKRSGQGHGYTF. For the CDR3, the DNA is TGTGCCTGGAGGAAGAGATCGGGACAGGGTCATGGCTACACCTTC.

This chain connects TRBV30 to TRBJ2-1; TRBD2 aligns across 9 bases. The germline V gene has CDR1 GTSNPN and CDR2 SVGIG (reference sequence). The CDR3 extends over 14 amino acids. The trim removed 4 bases at V and 7 bases at J, leaving 8 bases unmatched. CDR3 loop: CAWTGGLASNEQFF. The CDR3 DNA is TGTGCCTGGACCGGGGGACTAGCCTCGAATGAGCAGTTCTTC.

The rearrangement joins TRBV7-2 to TRBJ1-5, with a tentative D call TRBD1 (6 bases). This CDR3 has 15 residues. Germline V gene lookup returns CDR1 SGHTA and CDR2 FQGNSA. V lost 5 bases to trimming and J lost 4 bases, with 15 bases between them. CDR3 sequence (DNA): TGTGCCAGCAGCGTTCAGACAGGTCATAATCAGCCCCAGCATTTT. It translates to CASSVQTGHNQPQHF.

The chain links TRBV6-6 to TRBJ1-5; 8 bases agree with TRBD1. Germline V gene lookup returns CDR1 MNHNY and CDR2 SVGAGI (reference sequence). V was clipped by 4 bases and J by 4 bases; unmatched bases: 6. This CDR3 has 15 amino acids. CDR3: CASSSDGTGNQPQHF. CDR3 DNA: TGTGCCAGCAGTTCGGACGGGACAGGAAATCAGCCCCAGCATTTT.

The chain uses TRBV25-1 and TRBJ1-4, with D possibly being TRBD1 (6 bases). The V and J ends lost 1 base and 1 base respectively, with 7 bases between them. Germline V CDR1 and CDR2: MGHDK, SYGVNS. The CDR3 has 15 residues. The CDR3 DNA reads TGTGCCAGCAGTGAATGGACAGTAACTAATGAAAAACTGTTTTTT. This encodes CASSEWTVTNEKLFF. Full variable domain (outside the CDR3, taken from reference TRBV25-1 and TRBJ1-4): EADIYQTPRYLVIGTGKKITLECSQTMGHDKMYWYQQDPGMELHLIHYSYGVNSTEKGDLSSESTVSRIRTEHFPLTLESARPSHTSQYLCASSEWTVTNEKLFFGSGTQLSVL.

This chain joins TRBV6-5 and TRBJ2-7, with D possibly matching TRBD2 (6 bases). The CDR3 runs to 14 residues. Germline CDR1 and CDR2: MNHEY and SVGAGI. Trimming shortened V by 2 bases and J by 3 bases, and 11 bases separated the two germline ends. CDR3 sequence (DNA): TGTGCCAGCAGTTACGGCCGGGAGAGCTACGAGCAGTACTTC. Encoded protein: CASSYGRESYEQYF.

This chain links TRBV6-5 with TRBJ2-1, with TRBD2 matching 14 bases. CDR3 length: 16 amino acids. V lost 2 bases to trimming and J lost 9 bases; unmatched junction nucleotides: 6. Germline-derived CDR1 and CDR2 are MNHEY and SVGAGI. The CDR3 is CASSYAGTSGRGEQFF. The CDR3 DNA reads TGTGCCAGCAGTTACGCCGGGACTAGCGGGAGAGGTGAGCAGTTCTTC.

The rearrangement joins TRBV10-2 to TRBJ1-5; D is uncertain. Germline CDR1 WSHSY, CDR2 SAAADI. V was cut by 4 bases and J by 0 bases, with 7 bases left in between. This CDR3 comprises 14 residues. DNA of the CDR3: TGCGCCAGCAGTGTAACACCTAGCAATCAGCCCCAGCATTTT. Protein sequence: CASSVTPSNQPQHF.

This rearrangement joins TRBV9 to TRBJ2-5; D might be TRBD2 (6 bases). Deletions cut 4 bases from V and 5 bases from J, with 18 bases between. Per germline, CDR1 SGDLS and CDR2 YYNGEE. The CDR3 loop spans 15 amino acids. DNA of the CDR3: TGTGCCAGCAGCCCCGGGACTCTCAGAAGGGAGACCCAGTACTTC. It yields the protein CASSPGTLRRETQYF.

The chain has TRBV9 and TRBJ1-2; the D gene is possibly TRBD1 (6 bases). Trimming took off 0 bases at V and 2 bases at J, with 11 bases between the two ends. The length of the CDR3 is 15 residues. Germline V lookup: CDR1 SGDLS, CDR2 YYNGEE. In DNA, the CDR3 is TGTGCCAGCAGCGTAGGGCTGGGGGCGAACTATGGCTACACCTTC. It specifies CASSVGLGANYGYTF.

The chain carries TRBV4-2 and TRBJ1-2; 8 nucleotides line up with TRBD1. CDR3 size: 16 residues. The V and J ends lost 4 bases and 4 bases, in that order; junction bases with no gene match: 11. Germline CDR1 and CDR2: LGHNA and YNFKEQ. This CDR3 reads CASSRLTGEVSYGYTF. The CDR3 DNA sequence: TGTGCCAGCAGCCGGCTGACAGGGGAAGTTAGCTATGGCTACACCTTC.

The J gene is TRBJ2-2, the V gene TRBV10-3; 7 bases are a match to TRBD1. This CDR3 contains 14 residues. The J segment lost 6 bases and the V segment lost 3 bases, leaving 4 bases of the junction unmatched. CDR1 and CDR2 from the germline V gene are ENHRY and SYGVKD. The CDR3 reads CAISEGTVSGELFF. The CDR3 nucleotides are TGTGCCATCAGTGAAGGGACAGTATCCGGGGAGCTGTTTTTT.

The gene calls are TRBV3-1 (or the pseudogene TRBV3-2) and TRBJ2-2; TRBD2 is a possible D gene (6 bases). Germline lookup yields CDR1 LGHDT and CDR2 YNNKEL (reference sequence). The CDR3 is 15 amino acids. V gave up 3 bases and J gave up 3 bases, with 11 bases separating them. The DNA for the CDR3 is TGTGCCAGCAGCCAGATCAGCGGGTACACCGGGGAGCTGTTTTTT. It specifies CASSQISGYTGELFF.

The chain couples TRBV4-2 to TRBJ1-2; 7 bases are shared with TRBD1. Unmatched junction bases numbered 9, after V lost 3 bases and J lost 14 bases. Germline V gene lookup returns CDR1 LGHNA and CDR2 YNFKEQ. The CDR3 runs 12 residues. CDR3 nucleotide sequence: TGTGCCAGCAGCCAGATGCAACAGGGGAAGACCTTC. Translation gives CASSQMQQGKTF.

V usage is TRBV9 and J usage is TRBJ1-2; the D is unclear. Germline V gene sequence: CDR1 SGDLS, CDR2 YYNGEE. Trimming removed 0 bases at V and 4 bases at J, with 10 bases between. This CDR3 comprises 14 residues. The CDR3 nucleotides are TGTGCCAGCAGCGTAGATGCCGGCGGCTATGGCTACACCTTC. This gives the protein CASSVDAGGYGYTF.

The genes are TRBV12-5 and TRBJ2-7; 11 nucleotides match TRBD1. The germline CDR1 and CDR2 sequences are LGHNT and FRNRAP. This CDR3 has 15 amino acids. V was clipped by 2 bases and J by 5 bases; unmatched bases: 5. CDR3 loop: CASGLPRTGGDEQYF. The CDR3 DNA follows: TGTGCTAGTGGTTTGCCTCGGACAGGGGGCGACGAGCAGTACTTC.

In its sample, this clone was seen once. CDR3 in DNA: TGTGCCAGCAGCGATACAGGGCCCGCTAACTATGGCTACACCTTC. Amino acids: CASSDTGPANYGYTF. The J gene is TRBJ1-2, the V gene TRBV7-9, with a weak D call TRBD1 (6 bases). The CDR3 is 15 amino acids. From germline, CDR1 is SEHNR and CDR2 FQNEAQ (reference sequence). Trimming removed 5 bases at V and 0 bases at J, with 13 bases between.

The chain uses TRBV3-1 (or the pseudogene TRBV3-2) and TRBJ2-7, with D perhaps TRBD2 (5 bases). Trimming pared 0 bases from V and 4 bases from J, leaving 10 bases between. Germline values: CDR1 LGHDT, CDR2 YNNKEL (reference sequence). The CDR3 consists of 14 residues. For the CDR3, the DNA is TGTGCCAGCAGCCAAGATCCCCTAGCATACGAGCAGTACTTC. Translated: CASSQDPLAYEQYF.

This chain joins TRBV3-1 (or the pseudogene TRBV3-2) and TRBJ2-7, with D maybe TRBD2 (6 bases). Trimming removed 1 base from V and 6 bases from J, with 7 bases in between. Germline-derived CDR1 and CDR2 are LGHDT and YNNKEL (reference sequence). The CDR3 is 12 amino acids. The CDR3 is CASSQAGGEQYF. Here the CDR3 DNA reads TGTGCCAGCAGCCAAGCCGGGGGCGAGCAGTACTTC.

This clone was counted a few times. The gene calls are TRBV5-4 and TRBJ1-3, with D possibly matching TRBD1 (5 bases). Trimming cost V 5 bases and J 4 bases, with 13 bases left between them. Germline V gene sequence: CDR1 SGHNT, CDR2 YYREEE (reference sequence). The CDR3 is 14 residues long. This chain's CDR3 is CASSIRATGNTIYF. The CDR3 DNA follows: TGTGCCAGCAGTATCAGGGCTACCGGAAACACCATATATTTT. Using reference TRBV5-4 and TRBJ1-3 for the parts outside the CDR3, the full variable domain is ETGVTQSPTHLIKTRGQQVTLRCSSQSGHNTVSWYQQALGQGPQFIFQYYREEENGRGNFPPRFSGLQFPNYSSELNVNALELDDSALYLCASSIRATGNTIYFGEGSWLTVV.

The gene calls are TRBV5-1 and TRBJ1-1; D call uncertain. V shed 4 bases and J shed 5 bases, with 12 bases lying between them. The CDR3 consists of 13 residues. Germline CDR1 SGHRS, CDR2 YFSETQ. CDR3: CASSNDAGTEAFF. The CDR3 DNA follows: TGCGCCAGCAGCAACGATGCGGGGACTGAAGCTTTCTTT.

This clone turned up a few times. This rearrangement joins TRBV5-4 to TRBJ2-5, with TRBD2 matching 13 bases. With V trimmed by 4 bases and J by 5 bases, 8 bases remained unmatched. There are 16 residues in the CDR3. Per germline, CDR1 SGHNT and CDR2 YYREEE (reference sequence). This CDR3 is CASSTGTSGIMETQYF. CDR3 DNA: TGTGCCAGCAGCACCGGGACTAGCGGGATCATGGAGACCCAGTACTTC.

The chain combines TRBV11-2 with TRBJ2-7, with 10 bases aligning to TRBD1. Germline-derived CDR1 and CDR2 are SGHAT and FQNNGV. V gave up 3 bases and J gave up 3 bases; unmatched junction bases: 8. This CDR3 has 16 amino acids. Here the CDR3 DNA reads TGTGCCAGCAGCTTCCCCACCGGGACAGGGGTCTACGAGCAGTACTTC. Translated, it gives CASSFPTGTGVYEQYF.

This clone was counted a single time. V is TRBV10-2 and J is TRBJ2-1, with D maybe TRBD2 (6 bases). The CDR3 covers 15 residues. Trimming stripped 0 bases from V and 10 bases from J, with 16 bases between. The V gene's germline CDR1 is WSHSY and CDR2 SAAADI. CDR3 sequence reads: CASSESDRENREQFF. In DNA, the CDR3 is TGCGCCAGCAGTGAGTCGGACCGGGAGAACAGGGAGCAGTTCTTC.

Comment on this clone: The same CDR3 can be traced to other DNA sequences in this sample. The V and J genes are TRBV19 and TRBJ1-2, with 8 bases lining up with TRBD1. CDR3 length equals 14 residues. From germline, CDR1 is LNHDA and CDR2 SQIVND (reference sequence). J lost 0 bases, V lost 6 bases, and 3 bases had no gene match. The DNA of the CDR3 is TGTGCCAGTAGGCTACAGGGGGCTAACTATGGCTACACCTTC. Its translation is CASRLQGANYGYTF.

This clone was picked up a small number of times. The chain has TRBV5-1 and TRBJ1-2, with D perhaps matching TRBD1 (6 bases). V lost 4 bases to trimming and J lost 6 bases, with 10 bases between them. Per germline, CDR1 SGHRS and CDR2 YFSETQ. The CDR3 consists of 12 residues. In nucleotides, the CDR3 is TGCGCCAGCAGCCCGGACAGAGATGGCTACACCTTC. This translates into CASSPDRDGYTF.

The V and J genes are TRBV5-4 and TRBJ1-2, with no clear D. The V end lost 0 bases, the J end lost 3 bases, and 6 bases lay between the germline ends. Germline loops: CDR1 SGHNT, CDR2 YYREEE (reference sequence). The CDR3 has 13 amino acids. CDR3 residues: CASSLDSHYGYTF. CDR3 coding DNA: TGTGCCAGCAGCTTGGACAGCCACTATGGCTACACCTTC.

The chain has TRBV11-3 and TRBJ2-3, with 7 bases aligning to TRBD2. V was pared by 1 base and J by 3 bases, with 4 bases of the junction left unmatched. CDR3 length: 15 residues. Germline V gene lookup returns CDR1 SGHNT and CDR2 YENEEA. CDR3 protein: CASSLGGSTTDTQYF. DNA of the CDR3: TGTGCCAGCAGCTTAGGCGGGAGTACGACAGATACGCAGTATTTT.